These 23 T cell receptor beta chains share one sample of origin, sequenced in a study of identical twins. TCRdb independently ran MiXCR on the 5' RACE reads; one entry per CDR3 protein. The table lists around 1.7 million distinct CDR3 sequences, under 35% of them singletons. Sequencing was done on a sample of cord blood. The receptor source for this set is a newborn girl in good health.

The table lists this clonotype with a count of one. This may stem from a read error, because a much larger clone lies one nucleotide away. V gene TRBV11-2 combines with J gene TRBJ2-5; no clear D. The assigned J gene may be wrong: the sequence end matches TRBJ2-4 better. This CDR3 has 18 amino acids. Germline V gene data show CDR1 as SGHAT and CDR2 as FQNNGV. The CDR3 DNA reads TGTGCCAGCAGCTTAGTTGTACGGAGCCCGTCACAAAAAAGCATTCAGTACTTC. Encoded protein: CASSLVVRSPSQKSIQYF.

As concerns this clonotype: A read error may explain this, as a much larger clone is one base away. The chain uses TRBV5-1 and TRBJ2-1; no clear D gene. The J call is in doubt because the DNA end fits TRBJ2-7 better. CDR1 is SGHRS, CDR2 YFSETQ, per germline. The CDR3 is 15 amino acids. CDR3 loop: CASSLDSSAYNEQYF. The CDR3 DNA reads TGCGCCAGCAGCTTGGACTCCTCCGCCTACAATGAGCAGTACTTC.

The chain carries TRBV3-1 and TRBJ1-6; the match to TRBD1 covers 7 bases. The length of the CDR3 is 15 residues. V was clipped by 4 bases and J by 7 bases; unmatched bases: 7. Germline V lookup: CDR1 LGHDT, CDR2 YNNKEL (reference sequence). The chain's CDR3 is CASSPRDSSNSPLHF. The CDR3 DNA reads TGTGCCAGCAGCCCCCGGGACAGTTCAAATTCACCCCTCCACTTT.

This clonotype was picked up many times. V and J are TRBV15 and TRBJ2-5; D ambiguous. Trimming shortened V by 2 bases and J by 1 base, and 5 bases separated the two germline ends. The CDR3 runs to 13 residues. Germline V gene lookup returns CDR1 LNHNV and CDR2 YYDKDF (reference sequence). The CDR3 DNA is TGTGCCACCAGCAGACAGTTCCAAGAGACCCAGTACTTC. Its protein product is CATSRQFQETQYF.

V and J are TRBV21-1 and TRBJ2-5; the table assigns TRBD1, which was not confirmed against the DNA. TRBV21-1 is termed a pseudogene. The CDR3 contains 15 residues. The CDR3 spells CASSTGGTGEETQYF. The CDR3 DNA follows: TGTGCCAGCAGCACGGGCGGGACAGGGGAAGAGACCCAGTACTTC.

V usage is TRBV20-1 and J usage is TRBJ1-2; D is unclear. The CDR3 spans 14 residues. Germline CDR1 and CDR2: DFQATT and SNEGSKA (reference sequence). V was trimmed by 8 bases and J by 2 bases, leaving 18 bases between them. Here the CDR3 reads CSPKTVQFNYGYTF. CDR3 DNA: TGCAGTCCTAAAACGGTACAGTTCAACTATGGCTACACCTTC.

The V call is TRBV20-1, the J call TRBJ1-6; D unresolved. In germline, CDR1 is DFQATT, CDR2 SNEGSKA (reference sequence). The CDR3 is 12 amino acids. Trimming stripped 7 bases from V and 6 bases from J, with 10 bases between. CDR3 in amino acids: CSDRAINSPLHF. Here the CDR3 DNA reads TGCAGTGACCGGGCGATTAATTCACCCCTCCACTTT.

J is TRBJ2-7 and V is TRBV20-1, with 14 bases aligning to TRBD2. V was clipped by 6 bases and J by 0 bases; unmatched bases: 7. Per germline, CDR1 DFQATT and CDR2 SNEGSKA (reference sequence). This CDR3 has 16 amino acids. CDR3 nucleotide sequence: TGCAGTGCCAGGACTAGCGGGGGGTGGAGCTCCTACGAGCAGTACTTC. This encodes CSARTSGGWSSYEQYF.

This clonotype turned up a few times. The rearrangement uses TRBV25-1 and TRBJ1-1; tentatively, D is TRBD1 (6 bases). The CDR3 totals 13 residues. The germline V and J ends were trimmed by 5 bases and 4 bases, with 11 bases remaining between them. Germline V lookup: CDR1 MGHDK, CDR2 SYGVNS. Here the CDR3 reads CASSPGGRTEAFF. The DNA for the CDR3 is TGTGCCAGCAGTCCCGGGGGGCGCACTGAAGCTTTCTTT.

The chain links TRBV3-1 to TRBJ1-1; D ambiguous. CDR3 length: 15 amino acids. With 0 bases removed from V and 3 bases from J, the gap between germline ends came to 11 bases. Germline assignment: CDR1 LGHDT and CDR2 YNNKEL (reference sequence). In DNA, the CDR3 is TGTGCCAGCAGCCAAGACCCAGGAGGACACACTGAAGCTTTCTTT. Protein: CASSQDPGGHTEAFF.

The chain joins TRBV18 to TRBJ2-5, with 11 nucleotides matching TRBD2. This CDR3 is 17 amino acids long. Germline V lookup: CDR1 KGHSH, CDR2 LQKENI. The junction had 14 bases not matched to a gene; V was cut back by 0 bases and J by 11 bases. The CDR3 region is CASSPPGTSGLYNEQYF. The CDR3 DNA follows: TGTGCCAGCTCACCACCGGGGACTAGCGGCCTCTACAATGAGCAGTACTTC.

In its sample, this clonotype was seen many times. The chain couples TRBV5-1 to TRBJ2-1, with unresolved D. V was trimmed by 3 bases and J by 5 bases, leaving 6 bases between them. The CDR3 consists of 12 residues. CDR1 is SGHRS and CDR2 is YFSETQ in the germline V gene. CDR3 DNA: TGCGCCAGCAGCTATCTTAACAATGAGCAGTTCTTC. Translating gives CASSYLNNEQFF.

This clonotype was counted only a few times. V usage is TRBV28 and J usage is TRBJ1-6, with 9 nucleotides matching TRBD1. The germline gives CDR1 MDHEN, CDR2 SYDVKM. J gave up 7 bases and V 6 bases, and 10 bases lay outside the gene matches. The length of the CDR3 is 16 residues. DNA of the CDR3: TGTGCCAGCAGCTTTTACGGGACAGGGAGCAATTCACCCCTCCACTTT. The encoded protein is CASSFYGTGSNSPLHF.

The sample holds a few counts of this clonotype. The rearrangement links TRBV5-1 to TRBJ2-3, with TRBD2 matching 13 bases. The CDR3 has 19 amino acids. The V gene end was trimmed by 1 base and the J gene end by 3 bases; junction bases not matched to a gene: 11. CDR1 and CDR2 (germline): SGHRS, YFSETQ. The CDR3 loop reads CASSLRSGLAGKRTDTQYF. The CDR3 bases are TGCGCCAGCAGCTTGAGATCGGGACTAGCGGGAAAGAGGACAGATACGCAGTATTTT.

Comment on this clonotype: Just one base apart from a much larger clone, this may be a read error. V usage is TRBV4-1 and J usage is TRBJ2-5, with D hard to call. Germline CDR1 MGHRA, CDR2 YSYEKL. Trimming shortened V by 4 bases and J by 11 bases, and 26 bases separated the two germline ends. The CDR3 is 16 residues long. The CDR3 loop is CASSLRTTIRPNEQYF. Here the CDR3 DNA reads TGCGCCAGCAGCCTTCGGACCACCATAAGGCCCAATGAGCAGTACTTC.

This CDR3 is CASSLVRPTRVSENIQYF. The CDR3 nucleotides read TGTGCCAGCAGCTTAGTTCGCCCTACCAGAGTCTCAGAAAACATTCAGTACTTC. The chain is built from TRBV11-2 and TRBJ2-4; D call uncertain. Trimming pared 1 base from V and 5 bases from J, leaving 21 bases between. The CDR3 is 18 residues long. Germline CDR1 is SGHAT and CDR2 is FQNNGV.

The CDR3 nucleotides are TGTGCCAGCGGCGGAGCCAGCCCCTACAATGAGCAGTTCTTC. This translates into CASGGASPYNEQFF. The gene calls are TRBV2 and TRBJ2-1; D unresolved. Germline V lookup: CDR1 SNHLY, CDR2 FYNNEI. The CDR3 spans 14 residues. The V end lost 8 bases, the J end lost 2 bases, and 13 bases lay between the germline ends.

This chain links TRBV7-2 with TRBJ2-3; D gene unclear. Trimming took 0 bases from V and 4 from J, leaving 11 bases between them. The CDR3 is 15 residues long. Germline V CDR1 and CDR2: SGHTA, FQGNSA. The CDR3: CASSLARSISDTQYF. As DNA, the CDR3 is TGTGCCAGCAGCTTAGCCCGCTCTATTTCAGATACGCAGTATTTT. The whole variable domain, filled in from reference TRBV7-2 and TRBJ2-3, reads GAGVSQSPSNKVTEKGKDVELRCDPISGHTALYWYRQSLGQGLEFLIYFQGNSAPDKSGLPSDRFSAERTGGSVSTLTIQRTQQEDSAVYLCASSLARSISDTQYFGPGTRLTVL.

This clonotype appeared many times. CDR3 nucleotides: TGTGCCATCAGTGAGTCAGGGCGTCTAGCCAAAAACATTCAGTACTTC. As protein: CAISESGRLAKNIQYF. The chain employs TRBV10-3 and TRBJ2-4; D is ambiguous. Trimming took 0 bases from V and 0 from J, leaving 9 bases between them. The V gene's germline CDR1 is ENHRY and CDR2 SYGVKD. This CDR3 region has 16 residues.

The chain combines TRBV7-9 with TRBJ2-3; 11 bases fit TRBD2. The CDR3 runs 19 residues. Per the germline V gene, CDR1 is SEHNR and CDR2 is FQNEAQ (reference sequence). V lost 5 bases, J lost 2 bases, and 15 bases stayed unmatched. CDR3 region: CASSGQLGKGLAVTDTQYF. The CDR3 nucleotides read TGTGCCAGCAGCGGACAACTGGGGAAGGGACTAGCGGTCACAGATACGCAGTATTTT.

This chain links TRBV20-1 with TRBJ2-5; 11 bases map to TRBD2. The V gene end was trimmed by 3 bases and the J gene end by 5 bases; junction bases not matched to a gene: 5. The CDR3 runs to 14 residues. Germline values: CDR1 DFQATT, CDR2 SNEGSKA (reference sequence). In DNA form, the CDR3 reads TGCAGTGCTAGTCTAGCGGGAGGTTGGGAGACCCAGTACTTC. As protein: CSASLAGGWETQYF.

This clonotype was detected only a few times. CDR3 loop: CASSYNPGGGNTEAFF. As DNA, the CDR3 is TGTGCCAGCAGTTACAATCCCGGCGGGGGGAACACTGAAGCTTTCTTT. This chain links TRBV6-5 with TRBJ1-1; the D gene is possibly TRBD1 (5 bases). Germline V lookup: CDR1 MNHEY, CDR2 SVGAGI. V lost 2 bases, J lost 1 base, and 14 bases lay in between. The length of the CDR3 is 16 residues.

V gene TRBV6-1 combines with J gene TRBJ2-1; 12 nucleotides align to TRBD2. The CDR3 runs to 17 residues. Germline CDR1 reads MNHNS; CDR2 reads SASEGT. The ends lost 7 bases at V and 1 base at J; junction bases unmatched: 8. CDR3 sequence (DNA): TGTGCCAGCAAAGGCTTCCTAGCGGGAGGGTCCTACAATGAGCAGTTCTTC. Residues: CASKGFLAGGSYNEQFF.